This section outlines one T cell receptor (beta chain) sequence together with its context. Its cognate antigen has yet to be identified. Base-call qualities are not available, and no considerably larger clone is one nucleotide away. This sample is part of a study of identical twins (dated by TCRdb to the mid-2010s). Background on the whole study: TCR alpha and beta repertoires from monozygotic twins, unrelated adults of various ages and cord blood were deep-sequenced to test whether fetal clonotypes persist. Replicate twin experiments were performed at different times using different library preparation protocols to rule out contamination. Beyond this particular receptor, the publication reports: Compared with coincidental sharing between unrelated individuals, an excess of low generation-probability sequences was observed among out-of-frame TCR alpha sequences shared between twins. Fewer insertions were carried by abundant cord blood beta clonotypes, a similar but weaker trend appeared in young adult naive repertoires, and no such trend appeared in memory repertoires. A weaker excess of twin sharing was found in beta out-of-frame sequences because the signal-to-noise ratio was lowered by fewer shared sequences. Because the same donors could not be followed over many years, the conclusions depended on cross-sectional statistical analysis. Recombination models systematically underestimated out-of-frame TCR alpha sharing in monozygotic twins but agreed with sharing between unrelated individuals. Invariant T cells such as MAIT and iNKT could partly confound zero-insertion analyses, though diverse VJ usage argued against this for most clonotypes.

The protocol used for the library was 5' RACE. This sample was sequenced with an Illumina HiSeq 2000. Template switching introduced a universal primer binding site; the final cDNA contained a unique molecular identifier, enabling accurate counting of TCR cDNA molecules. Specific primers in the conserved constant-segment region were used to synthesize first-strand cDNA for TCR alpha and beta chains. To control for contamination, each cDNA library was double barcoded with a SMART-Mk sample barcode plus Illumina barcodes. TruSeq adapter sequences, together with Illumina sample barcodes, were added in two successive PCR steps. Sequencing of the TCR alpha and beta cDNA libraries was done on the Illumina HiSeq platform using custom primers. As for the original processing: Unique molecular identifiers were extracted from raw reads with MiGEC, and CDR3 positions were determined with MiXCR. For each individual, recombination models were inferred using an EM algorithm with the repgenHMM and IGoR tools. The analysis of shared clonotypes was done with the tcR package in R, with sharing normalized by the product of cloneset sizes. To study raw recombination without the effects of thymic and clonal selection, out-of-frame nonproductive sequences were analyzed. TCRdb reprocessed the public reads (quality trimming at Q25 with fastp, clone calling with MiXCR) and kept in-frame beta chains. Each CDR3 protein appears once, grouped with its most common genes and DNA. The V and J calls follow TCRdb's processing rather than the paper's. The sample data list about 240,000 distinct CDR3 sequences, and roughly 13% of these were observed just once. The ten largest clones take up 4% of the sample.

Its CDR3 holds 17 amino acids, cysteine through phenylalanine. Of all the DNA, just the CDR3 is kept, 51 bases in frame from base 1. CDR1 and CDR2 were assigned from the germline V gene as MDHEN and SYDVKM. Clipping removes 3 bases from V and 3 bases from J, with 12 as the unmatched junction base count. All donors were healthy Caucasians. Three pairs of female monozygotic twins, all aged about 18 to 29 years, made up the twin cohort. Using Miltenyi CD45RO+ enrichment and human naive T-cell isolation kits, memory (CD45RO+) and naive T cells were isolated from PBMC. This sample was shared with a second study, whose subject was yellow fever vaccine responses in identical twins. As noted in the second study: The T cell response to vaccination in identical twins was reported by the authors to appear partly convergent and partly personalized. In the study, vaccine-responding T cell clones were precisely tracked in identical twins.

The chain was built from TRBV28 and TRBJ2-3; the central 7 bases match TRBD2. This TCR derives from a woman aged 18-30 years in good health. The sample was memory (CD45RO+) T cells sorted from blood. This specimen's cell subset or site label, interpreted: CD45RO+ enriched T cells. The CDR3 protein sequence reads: CASSLITGGTTTDTQYF. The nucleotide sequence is TGTGCCAGCAGTTTGATAACTGGGGGGACTACAACAGATACGCAGTATTTT.